The sequence of this T cell receptor (beta chain) was determined in a study of cytomegalovirus exposure and HLA in healthy donors. Across the study: A prior study identified roughly 110 million unique TCR beta sequences from 150 million to 200 million T cells.

CDR1 is SGHTA, CDR2 FQGTGA, per germline. The V segment lost 3 bases and the J segment 5 bases; nucleotides outside the gene matches: 6. This CDR3 region has 14 residues. This clone turned up a few times. This PCR relied on a set of 60 Vbeta primers and 13 Jbeta primers. The table came from immunoSEQ multiplex PCR; TCRdb's copy has only in-frame clones and leaves some out. Of some 130,000 clones in the sample, about 73% were seen once. Source material: PBMCs. The chain employs TRBV7-3 and TRBJ2-5, with TRBD2 matching 7 bases. The receptor was derived from a woman aged 60 to 75 in good health and CMV-seropositive. The CDR3: CASSLNAGEETQYF. DNA of the CDR3: TGTGCCAGCAGCTTGAATGCGGGAGAGGAGACCCAGTACTTC.